These T cell receptor beta chains were read from a single sample in a study of cytomegalovirus exposure and HLA in healthy donors. Assay: immunoSEQ multiplex PCR; the TCRdb copy retains only in-frame clones and omits some. The data hold 260,000 or so clones, with approximately 90% observed a single time. Material: PBMCs. Receptors originate from a woman between 18 and 30 years old in good health and CMV-seronegative. CDR3s include the opening cysteine and the closing phenylalanine or tryptophan. The order of the fields is CDR3 length, J gene, D gene, clone size, V gene, CDR3 protein, CDR3 DNA. A D gene is named only where the DNA matches it firmly. Expanded clones get a size class; other rows say once, few or many, or leave the size out.

len: 16
j_gene: TRBJ2-7
d_gene: TRBD2
abundance: once
v_gene: TRBV5-4
CDR3aa: CASSLLRSGSAYEQYF
CDR3nt: TGTGCCAGCAGCTTGCTGCGGAGCGGGAGCGCCTACGAGCAGTACTTC

len: 15
j_gene: TRBJ2-1
d_gene: TRBD2
abundance: NA
v_gene: TRBV11-2
CDR3aa: CASSLRLAENNEQFF
CDR3nt: TGTGCCAGCAGCTTACGACTAGCGGAGAACAATGAGCAGTTCTTC

len: 16
j_gene: TRBJ1-5
d_gene: NA
abundance: few
v_gene: TRBV19
CDR3aa: CASSIWAGGKNQPQHF
CDR3nt: TGTGCCAGTAGTATCTGGGCTGGGGGGAAGAATCAGCCCCAGCATTTT

len: 13
j_gene: TRBJ2-1
d_gene: TRBD1
abundance: NA
v_gene: TRBV13
CDR3aa: CASSFLTGGLQFF
CDR3nt: TGTGCCAGCAGCTTCCTCACAGGGGGCTTGCAGTTCTTC

len: 14
j_gene: TRBJ2-6
d_gene: NA
abundance: NA
v_gene: TRBV9
CDR3aa: CASSASSGANVLTF
CDR3nt: TGTGCCAGCAGCGCTAGCTCTGGGGCCAACGTCCTGACTTTC

len: 14
j_gene: TRBJ2-5
d_gene: NA
abundance: NA
v_gene: TRBV25-1
CDR3aa: CASSEQGLSPAQYF
CDR3nt: TGTGCCAGCAGTGAACAGGGACTTTCCCCGGCCCAGTACTTC

len: 14
j_gene: TRBJ2-7
d_gene: TRBD1
abundance: once
v_gene: TRBV28
CDR3aa: CASTLQGIPYEQYF
CDR3nt: TGTGCCAGCACCCTACAGGGGATTCCCTACGAGCAGTACTTC

len: 14
j_gene: TRBJ1-4
d_gene: TRBD1
abundance: NA
v_gene: TRBV6-6
CDR3aa: CASSSAGTVEKLFF
CDR3nt: TGTGCCAGCAGCTCCGCCGGGACAGTCGAAAAACTGTTTTTT

len: 13
j_gene: TRBJ2-2
d_gene: NA
abundance: NA
v_gene: TRBV7-3
CDR3aa: CASSTAQGGELFF
CDR3nt: TGTGCCAGCAGCACAGCCCAGGGAGGGGAGCTGTTTTTT

len: 14
j_gene: TRBJ2-5
d_gene: NA
abundance: NA
v_gene: TRBV9
CDR3aa: CASSGGGRQETQYF
CDR3nt: TGTGCCAGCAGCGGGGGGGGGCGGCAAGAGACCCAGTACTTC

len: 14
j_gene: TRBJ2-7
d_gene: NA
abundance: NA
v_gene: TRBV27
CDR3aa: CASTAAGQSYEQYF
CDR3nt: TGTGCCAGCACCGCGGCCGGACAGTCCTACGAGCAGTACTTC

len: 15
j_gene: TRBJ2-1
d_gene: TRBD2
abundance: NA
v_gene: TRBV6-5
CDR3aa: CASSPRLAGANEQFF
CDR3nt: TGTGCCAGCAGCCCACGACTAGCGGGAGCGAATGAGCAGTTCTTC

len: 14
j_gene: TRBJ2-1
d_gene: TRBD2
abundance: NA
v_gene: TRBV28
CDR3aa: CASAGGRGVSEQFF
CDR3nt: TGTGCCAGCGCGGGGGGCAGGGGAGTTAGTGAGCAGTTCTTC

len: 15
j_gene: TRBJ1-4
d_gene: NA
abundance: NA
v_gene: TRBV2
CDR3aa: CASSRTEATNEKLFF
CDR3nt: TGTGCCAGCAGCCGGACAGAAGCAACTAATGAAAAACTGTTTTTT

len: 16
j_gene: TRBJ2-7
d_gene: TRBD2
abundance: once
v_gene: TRBV5-4
CDR3aa: CASSMTSGSIPYEQYF
CDR3nt: TGTGCCAGCAGCATGACTAGCGGGAGTATCCCCTACGAGCAGTACTTC

len: 12
j_gene: TRBJ2-7
d_gene: TRBD1
abundance: NA
v_gene: TRBV7-3
CDR3aa: CASSLTGNEQYF
CDR3nt: TGTGCCAGCAGCTTGACAGGGAACGAGCAGTACTTC